The rows below give T cell receptor beta chains drawn from one sample of a study of metastatic and nonmetastatic thyroid tumors. TCRdb re-analyzed the PCR reads through MiXCR. The data hold some 35,000 clones, with 25% to 30% observed a single time. The specimen sequenced was blood. Source of these receptors: a male donor with papillary thyroid cancer or a benign thyroid nodule (not recorded which). Some clones in this sample may be carry-over from other donors' samples. Both conserved end residues are part of each CDR3. The D gene is left open where the match is weak. Size tells how often a clone was seen (once, few, many) or the class of an expanded clone, and some rows leave it out.

clone size: NA
CDR3 length: 11
J gene: TRBJ2-3
D gene: NA
V gene: TRBV10-1
CDR3 protein: CASSKEDTQYF
CDR3 DNA: TGCGCCAGCAGTAAGGAAGATACGCAGTATTTT

clone size: medium-sized
CDR3 length: 15
J gene: TRBJ2-2
D gene: NA
V gene: TRBV6-1
CDR3 protein: CASSPFDRNTGELFF
CDR3 DNA: TGTGCCAGCAGTCCCTTCGACAGGAACACCGGGGAGCTGTTTTTT

clone size: NA
CDR3 length: 16
J gene: TRBJ1-5
D gene: TRBD1
V gene: TRBV28
CDR3 protein: CASRPLEGGERQPQHF
CDR3 DNA: TGTGCCAGCAGGCCCTTAGAAGGGGGCGAACGCCAGCCCCAGCATTTT

clone size: NA
CDR3 length: 16
J gene: TRBJ1-4
D gene: TRBD1
V gene: TRBV5-5
CDR3 protein: CASSYSGGSTNEKLFF
CDR3 DNA: TGTGCCAGCAGCTACTCAGGGGGATCTACTAATGAAAAACTGTTTTTT

clone size: few
CDR3 length: 16
J gene: TRBJ2-1
D gene: TRBD2
V gene: TRBV10-3
CDR3 protein: CAISESTSGRKGEQFF
CDR3 DNA: TGTGCCATCAGTGAGTCGACTAGCGGGAGAAAGGGTGAGCAGTTCTTC

clone size: NA
CDR3 length: 14
J gene: TRBJ2-7
D gene: TRBD1
V gene: TRBV13
CDR3 protein: CASSPRDRSYEQYF
CDR3 DNA: TGTGCCAGCAGCCCACGGGACAGGAGCTACGAGCAGTACTTC

clone size: few
CDR3 length: 12
J gene: TRBJ2-7
D gene: NA
V gene: TRBV2
CDR3 protein: CASRKLSYEQYF
CDR3 DNA: TGTGCCAGCAGGAAACTCTCCTACGAGCAGTACTTC

clone size: NA
CDR3 length: 19
J gene: TRBJ1-6
D gene: NA
V gene: TRBV11-2
CDR3 protein: CASSLQETGTPYNWSPLHF
CDR3 DNA: TGTGCCAGCAGCTTGCAGGAGACCGGGACCCCCTATAATTGGTCACCCCTCCACTTT

clone size: NA
CDR3 length: 13
J gene: TRBJ2-1
D gene: NA
V gene: TRBV6-4
CDR3 protein: CASSAGAYNEQFF
CDR3 DNA: TGTGCCAGCAGTGCGGGAGCCTACAATGAGCAGTTCTTC

clone size: few
CDR3 length: 13
J gene: TRBJ2-5
D gene: NA
V gene: TRBV19
CDR3 protein: CASSTGEGETQYF
CDR3 DNA: TGTGCCAGTAGTACCGGGGAAGGTGAGACCCAGTACTTC

clone size: NA
CDR3 length: 15
J gene: TRBJ1-1
D gene: NA
V gene: TRBV20-1
CDR3 protein: CSARDLGLGDTEAFF
CDR3 DNA: TGCAGTGCTAGAGATCTGGGCCTAGGGGACACTGAAGCTTTCTTT

clone size: many
CDR3 length: 12
J gene: TRBJ2-7
D gene: TRBD1
V gene: TRBV28
CDR3 protein: CASSWDRHEQYF
CDR3 DNA: TGTGCCAGCAGTTGGGACAGACACGAGCAGTACTTC

clone size: NA
CDR3 length: 13
J gene: TRBJ1-2
D gene: NA
V gene: TRBV14
CDR3 protein: CASSLYLKDGYTF
CDR3 DNA: TGTGCCAGCAGCCTATACCTAAAAGATGGCTACACCTTC

clone size: NA
CDR3 length: 13
J gene: TRBJ1-1
D gene: NA
V gene: TRBV2
CDR3 protein: CASRRVGGTEAFF
CDR3 DNA: TGTGCCAGCAGGAGGGTCGGCGGCACTGAAGCTTTCTTT

clone size: NA
CDR3 length: 16
J gene: TRBJ2-1
D gene: TRBD2
V gene: TRBV20-1
CDR3 protein: CSARIGTSGDYNEQFF
CDR3 DNA: TGCAGTGCTAGAATAGGGACTAGCGGAGACTACAATGAGCAGTTCTTC

clone size: NA
CDR3 length: 12
J gene: TRBJ2-6
D gene: NA
V gene: TRBV12-3/TRBV12-4
CDR3 protein: CASSRAANVLTF
CDR3 DNA: TGTGCCAGCAGTCGCGCGGCCAACGTCCTGACTTTC

clone size: NA
CDR3 length: 14
J gene: TRBJ1-4
D gene: TRBD1
V gene: TRBV5-1
CDR3 protein: CASRPGGGDEKLFF
CDR3 DNA: TGCGCCAGCAGGCCAGGGGGCGGGGATGAAAAACTGTTTTTT

clone size: many
CDR3 length: 14
J gene: TRBJ1-1
D gene: NA
V gene: TRBV9
CDR3 protein: CASSSARDYGIAFF
CDR3 DNA: TGTGCCAGCAGCTCGGCGAGGGACTATGGAATAGCTTTCTTT

clone size: medium-sized
CDR3 length: 13
J gene: TRBJ1-1
D gene: NA
V gene: TRBV20-1
CDR3 protein: CSARGSGGTEAFF
CDR3 DNA: TGCAGTGCTAGAGGAAGTGGGGGCACTGAAGCTTTCTTT

clone size: many
CDR3 length: 17
J gene: TRBJ1-5
D gene: NA
V gene: TRBV15
CDR3 protein: CATSRARGVRTNQPQHF
CDR3 DNA: TGTGCCACCAGCAGAGCAAGAGGGGTGCGGACCAATCAGCCCCAGCATTTT

clone size: many
CDR3 length: 11
J gene: TRBJ1-1
D gene: NA
V gene: TRBV29-1
CDR3 protein: CSAVVNTEAFF
CDR3 DNA: TGCAGCGCCGTCGTGAACACTGAAGCTTTCTTT

clone size: many
CDR3 length: 13
J gene: TRBJ2-4
D gene: NA
V gene: TRBV12-3/TRBV12-4
CDR3 protein: CASSFMQAGDQYF
CDR3 DNA: TGTGCCAGCAGTTTTATGCAGGCAGGTGATCAGTACTTC

clone size: many
CDR3 length: 15
J gene: TRBJ2-1
D gene: TRBD2
V gene: TRBV4-2
CDR3 protein: CASSQSGSSYNEQFF
CDR3 DNA: TGTGCCAGCAGCCAGAGCGGGAGCTCCTACAATGAGCAGTTCTTC

clone size: many
CDR3 length: 12
J gene: TRBJ2-3
D gene: NA
V gene: TRBV7-2
CDR3 protein: CASSQYTDTQYF
CDR3 DNA: TGTGCCAGCAGCCAATACACAGATACGCAGTATTTT

clone size: many
CDR3 length: 13
J gene: TRBJ1-4
D gene: NA
V gene: TRBV12-3/TRBV12-4
CDR3 protein: CASSFIGSEKLFF
CDR3 DNA: TGTGCCAGCAGTTTCATTGGTTCTGAAAAACTGTTTTTT

clone size: many
CDR3 length: 13
J gene: TRBJ2-7
D gene: NA
V gene: TRBV2
CDR3 protein: CASSDGSTYEQYF
CDR3 DNA: TGTGCCAGCAGTGACGGGTCAACCTACGAGCAGTACTTC

clone size: NA
CDR3 length: 15
J gene: TRBJ1-2
D gene: NA
V gene: TRBV12-3/TRBV12-4
CDR3 protein: CASSHSGAPSYGYTF
CDR3 DNA: TGTGCCAGCAGTCACTCAGGGGCCCCTAGCTATGGCTACACCTTC

clone size: NA
CDR3 length: 11
J gene: TRBJ2-5
D gene: TRBD1
V gene: TRBV20-1
CDR3 protein: CSAATRQGLYF
CDR3 DNA: TGCAGTGCCGCCACCCGACAGGGGCTGTACTTC

clone size: medium-sized
CDR3 length: 17
J gene: TRBJ2-5
D gene: NA
V gene: TRBV13
CDR3 protein: CASSLGLRSGVWETQYF
CDR3 DNA: TGTGCCAGCAGCTTAGGTTTGCGGTCTGGGGTATGGGAGACCCAGTACTTC

clone size: NA
CDR3 length: 16
J gene: TRBJ2-7
D gene: NA
V gene: TRBV4-2
CDR3 protein: CASSQEAGARSYEQYF
CDR3 DNA: TGTGCCAGCAGCCAAGAGGCGGGGGCTCGGTCCTACGAGCAGTACTTC

clone size: many
CDR3 length: 12
J gene: TRBJ2-3
D gene: NA
V gene: TRBV7-6
CDR3 protein: CASSLGTDTQYF
CDR3 DNA: TGTGCCAGCAGCTTAGGAACAGATACGCAGTATTTT

clone size: many
CDR3 length: 12
J gene: TRBJ1-1
D gene: NA
V gene: TRBV25-1
CDR3 protein: CASASGGTEAFF
CDR3 DNA: TGTGCCAGCGCCAGTGGGGGGACTGAAGCTTTCTTT

clone size: many
CDR3 length: 15
J gene: TRBJ1-1
D gene: NA
V gene: TRBV6-1
CDR3 protein: CASSEAAGEGTEAFF
CDR3 DNA: TGTGCCAGCAGTGAAGCGGCAGGGGAGGGCACTGAAGCTTTCTTT

clone size: NA
CDR3 length: 13
J gene: TRBJ2-1
D gene: NA
V gene: TRBV7-3
CDR3 protein: CASSLNSYNEQFF
CDR3 DNA: TGTGCCAGCAGCTTAAATTCTTACAATGAGCAGTTCTTC

clone size: medium-sized
CDR3 length: 16
J gene: TRBJ1-1
D gene: NA
V gene: TRBV20-1
CDR3 protein: CSASDPGGRGNTEAFF
CDR3 DNA: TGCAGTGCTAGCGACCCTGGGGGGCGAGGAAACACTGAAGCTTTCTTT